Listed below are T cell receptor beta chains from one sample, sequenced in a study of cytomegalovirus exposure and HLA in healthy donors. Method: immunoSEQ multiplex PCR; TCRdb's copy keeps in-frame clones and lacks some. The sample lists 150,000 to 200,000 clones, roughly four fifths seen once, with 1.5% to 2% in the top ten. What was sequenced was PBMCs. The origin of the receptors is a man aged 18 to 35 in good health and CMV-seronegative. The CDR3 runs from the conserved cysteine through the conserved F or W. The order of the fields is CDR3 protein, CDR3 DNA, D gene, V gene, J gene, clone size. The D gene is left open where the match is weak. For some rows the clone size is stated as once, few or many, or as a class when expanded; others skip it.

cdr3_aa: CASSFNRGLGYTF; cdr3_nt: TGTGCCAGCAGTTTTAACAGGGGGCTTGGCTACACCTTC; d_call: TRBD1; v_call: TRBV27; j_call: TRBJ1-2; clone_size: -
cdr3_aa: CASQNRDRGPYEQYF; cdr3_nt: TGTGCCAGCCAAAACAGGGACAGGGGGCCATACGAGCAGTACTTC; d_call: TRBD1; v_call: TRBV13; j_call: TRBJ2-7; clone_size: -
cdr3_aa: CASSQLTGDTEAFF; cdr3_nt: TGTGCCAGCAGCCAACTGACAGGGGACACTGAAGCTTTCTTT; d_call: TRBD1; v_call: TRBV2; j_call: TRBJ1-1; clone_size: -
cdr3_aa: CASSTGMNTEAFF; cdr3_nt: TGTGCCAGCAGTACGGGGATGAACACTGAAGCTTTCTTT; d_call: -; v_call: TRBV6-5; j_call: TRBJ1-1; clone_size: once
cdr3_aa: CASSKEPKGDRRTGELFF; cdr3_nt: TGTGCCAGCAGCAAAGAACCTAAGGGGGACCGCCGGACCGGGGAGCTGTTTTTT; d_call: -; v_call: TRBV9; j_call: TRBJ2-2; clone_size: -
cdr3_aa: CSSNPSRLFF; cdr3_nt: TGTTCCAGCAATCCCTCTAGGCTGTTTTTT; d_call: -; v_call: TRBV7-9; j_call: TRBJ1-4; clone_size: -
cdr3_aa: CASSSAMGTGSNEKLFF; cdr3_nt: TGTGCCAGCAGTTCGGCTATGGGGACAGGGTCTAATGAAAAACTGTTTTTT; d_call: TRBD1; v_call: TRBV27; j_call: TRBJ1-4; clone_size: -
cdr3_aa: CASSMRRAGGRNEQFF; cdr3_nt: TGTGCCAGTAGTATGAGGCGAGCGGGGGGGAGGAATGAGCAGTTCTTC; d_call: TRBD2; v_call: TRBV19; j_call: TRBJ2-1; clone_size: -
cdr3_aa: CASRASQNTEAFF; cdr3_nt: TGTGCCAGCAGAGCTTCCCAGAACACTGAAGCTTTCTTT; d_call: -; v_call: TRBV25-1; j_call: TRBJ1-1; clone_size: -
cdr3_aa: CSVGGHQNTEAFF; cdr3_nt: TGCAGCGTCGGTGGACACCAGAACACTGAAGCTTTCTTT; d_call: -; v_call: TRBV29-1; j_call: TRBJ1-1; clone_size: -
cdr3_aa: CASSPWTGENTEAFF; cdr3_nt: TGTGCCAGCTCACCATGGACAGGCGAGAACACTGAAGCTTTCTTT; d_call: TRBD1; v_call: TRBV18; j_call: TRBJ1-1; clone_size: -
cdr3_aa: CASSPGGAGNTIYF; cdr3_nt: TGTGCCAGCAGCCCCGGGGGGGCTGGAAACACCATATATTTT; d_call: -; v_call: TRBV7-6; j_call: TRBJ1-3; clone_size: few
cdr3_aa: CASTRDRYSNQPQHF; cdr3_nt: TGTGCCAGCACTCGGGACAGATATAGCAATCAGCCCCAGCATTTT; d_call: TRBD1; v_call: TRBV27; j_call: TRBJ1-5; clone_size: -
cdr3_aa: CASSPLPDSGSNEQFF; cdr3_nt: TGTGCCAGCAGTCCCCTCCCAGATAGCGGGAGTAATGAGCAGTTCTTC; d_call: TRBD2; v_call: TRBV27; j_call: TRBJ2-1; clone_size: -
cdr3_aa: CASSLVRDYEQYF; cdr3_nt: TGTGCCAGCAGCTTAGTCAGGGATTACGAGCAGTACTTC; d_call: -; v_call: TRBV11-2; j_call: TRBJ2-7; clone_size: -
cdr3_aa: CASSERTAQLSYGYTF; cdr3_nt: TGTGCCAGCAGCGAACGAACGGCACAGCTTAGCTATGGCTACACCTTC; d_call: -; v_call: TRBV6-1; j_call: TRBJ1-2; clone_size: -
cdr3_aa: CASSQEGDRVNEKLFF; cdr3_nt: TGCGCCAGCAGCCAAGAAGGCGACAGGGTTAATGAAAAACTGTTTTTT; d_call: TRBD1; v_call: TRBV4-1; j_call: TRBJ1-4; clone_size: -
cdr3_aa: CASKTQGDIDGYTF; cdr3_nt: TGTGCCAGCAAGACACAGGGGGATATAGATGGCTACACCTTC; d_call: TRBD1; v_call: TRBV2; j_call: TRBJ1-2; clone_size: once
cdr3_aa: CASSLSRLAGGWAYEQYF; cdr3_nt: TGTGCCAGCAGTTTGTCGAGGCTAGCAGGAGGCTGGGCCTACGAGCAGTACTTC; d_call: -; v_call: TRBV28; j_call: TRBJ2-7; clone_size: few
cdr3_aa: CASSFASNTEAFF; cdr3_nt: TGCGCCAGCAGCTTTGCGTCAAACACTGAAGCTTTCTTT; d_call: -; v_call: TRBV5-1; j_call: TRBJ1-1; clone_size: -
cdr3_aa: CASSGGQGSYNEQFF; cdr3_nt: TGTGCCAGCAGCGGAGGACAGGGGAGCTACAATGAGCAGTTCTTC; d_call: TRBD1; v_call: TRBV2; j_call: TRBJ2-1; clone_size: -
cdr3_aa: CASSLGGIGTKNIQYF; cdr3_nt: TGTGCCAGCAGCTTGGGGGGGATAGGGACCAAAAACATTCAGTACTTC; d_call: TRBD2; v_call: TRBV7-8; j_call: TRBJ2-4; clone_size: -
cdr3_aa: CASRSLKGAQSQPQHF; cdr3_nt: TGTGCAAGTCGCTCGCTGAAAGGGGCCCAGAGTCAGCCCCAGCATTTT; d_call: -; v_call: TRBV12-2; j_call: TRBJ1-5; clone_size: -
cdr3_aa: CASSPVDRGRGIAYEQYF; cdr3_nt: TGTGCCAGTAGTCCGGTGGACAGGGGGCGCGGTATAGCATACGAGCAGTACTTC; d_call: TRBD1; v_call: TRBV19; j_call: TRBJ2-7; clone_size: few
cdr3_aa: CASSQIGTAWGDEQYF; cdr3_nt: TGCGCCAGCAGCCAGATCGGTACAGCTTGGGGCGACGAGCAGTACTTC; d_call: -; v_call: TRBV4-1; j_call: TRBJ2-7; clone_size: -
cdr3_aa: CATQKIDRVDSPLHF; cdr3_nt: TGTGCCACCCAAAAGATTGACAGGGTAGATTCACCCCTCCACTTT; d_call: TRBD1; v_call: TRBV15; j_call: TRBJ1-6; clone_size: -
cdr3_aa: CASSGQLYSNQPQHF; cdr3_nt: TGTGCCAGTAGTGGACAGCTTTATAGCAATCAGCCCCAGCATTTT; d_call: -; v_call: TRBV19; j_call: TRBJ1-5; clone_size: -
cdr3_aa: CASSYTAGVSYEQYF; cdr3_nt: TGCGCCAGCAGCTATACAGCGGGAGTGAGCTACGAGCAGTACTTC; d_call: TRBD2; v_call: TRBV5-1; j_call: TRBJ2-7; clone_size: few
cdr3_aa: CATSRDYNSETQYF; cdr3_nt: TGTGCCACCAGCAGGGACTACAATAGTGAGACCCAGTACTTC; d_call: -; v_call: TRBV15; j_call: TRBJ2-5; clone_size: -
cdr3_aa: CASSLPAGGPGSEQFF; cdr3_nt: TGTGCCAGCAGCTTACCGGCGGGAGGGCCGGGGAGTGAGCAGTTCTTC; d_call: TRBD2; v_call: TRBV11-2; j_call: TRBJ2-1; clone_size: once
cdr3_aa: CASSVLSNEKLFF; cdr3_nt: TGTGCCAGCAGTGTTCTGTCTAATGAAAAACTGTTTTTT; d_call: -; v_call: TRBV2; j_call: TRBJ1-4; clone_size: few
cdr3_aa: CASSQTSGGAYEQFF; cdr3_nt: TGCGCCAGCAGCCAAACTAGCGGGGGGGCCTATGAGCAGTTCTTC; d_call: TRBD2; v_call: TRBV4-1; j_call: TRBJ2-1; clone_size: -
cdr3_aa: CASSWTGPYEQYF; cdr3_nt: TGTGCCAGCAGCTGGACAGGACCCTACGAGCAGTACTTC; d_call: TRBD1; v_call: TRBV27; j_call: TRBJ2-7; clone_size: -
cdr3_aa: CASSQDGWTLQRADTQYF; cdr3_nt: TGTGCCAGCAGCCAGGACGGGTGGACTCTCCAAAGGGCAGATACGCAGTATTTT; d_call: -; v_call: TRBV4-2; j_call: TRBJ2-3; clone_size: -
cdr3_aa: CASSPNPQRRGRWQFF; cdr3_nt: TGTGCCAGCAGCCCGAACCCCCAGAGAAGAGGAAGATGGCAGTTCTTC; d_call: -; v_call: TRBV7-8; j_call: TRBJ2-1; clone_size: -
cdr3_aa: CASSEYSGGGYEQYF; cdr3_nt: TGTGCCAGCAGTGAATACTCAGGGGGCGGGTACGAGCAGTACTTC; d_call: TRBD1; v_call: TRBV6-1; j_call: TRBJ2-7; clone_size: -
cdr3_aa: CASNLMGGQGGYYGYTF; cdr3_nt: TGTGCCAGCAACTTGATGGGGGGACAGGGAGGATACTATGGCTACACCTTC; d_call: TRBD1; v_call: TRBV5-6; j_call: TRBJ1-2; clone_size: -
cdr3_aa: CASSRTGKFDEQYF; cdr3_nt: TGCGCCAGCTCACGGACAGGGAAATTCGACGAGCAGTACTTC; d_call: TRBD1; v_call: TRBV10-2; j_call: TRBJ2-7; clone_size: once
cdr3_aa: CASSGQGGDGYTF; cdr3_nt: TGTGCCAGCAGCGGCCAGGGGGGAGATGGCTACACCTTC; d_call: TRBD1; v_call: TRBV27; j_call: TRBJ1-2; clone_size: -
cdr3_aa: CASRYRTSGAYEQYF; cdr3_nt: TGTGCCAGCAGATACCGGACTAGCGGGGCCTACGAGCAGTACTTC; d_call: TRBD2; v_call: TRBV27; j_call: TRBJ2-7; clone_size: -
cdr3_aa: CASSPGTGANNEQFF; cdr3_nt: TGTGCCAGCAGCCCTGGGACAGGGGCTAACAATGAGCAGTTCTTC; d_call: TRBD1; v_call: TRBV6-6; j_call: TRBJ2-1; clone_size: -
cdr3_aa: CATSRDTSSYEQYF; cdr3_nt: TGTGCCACGTCTCGGGACACTAGCTCCTACGAGCAGTACTTC; d_call: -; v_call: TRBV2; j_call: TRBJ2-7; clone_size: -
cdr3_aa: CASSLTGGTEAFF; cdr3_nt: TGTGCCAGCAGTCTGACAGGGGGCACTGAAGCTTTCTTT; d_call: TRBD1; v_call: TRBV27; j_call: TRBJ1-1; clone_size: -
cdr3_aa: CASSMSGSNSPLHF; cdr3_nt: TGTGCCAGTAGTATGTCCGGGAGTAATTCACCCCTCCACTTT; d_call: -; v_call: TRBV19; j_call: TRBJ1-6; clone_size: -
cdr3_aa: CASSPSGRGADEQYF; cdr3_nt: TGTGCCAGCAGCCCCTCGGGCAGGGGCGCGGACGAGCAGTACTTC; d_call: -; v_call: TRBV11-3; j_call: TRBJ2-7; clone_size: -
cdr3_aa: CASSLALAGNTEAFF; cdr3_nt: TGTGCCAGCAGCTTAGCGCTAGCGGGGAACACTGAAGCTTTCTTT; d_call: -; v_call: TRBV7-2; j_call: TRBJ1-1; clone_size: once
cdr3_aa: CASSQDSASGSNEQFF; cdr3_nt: TGTGCCAGCAGCCAAGATTCGGCTAGCGGGAGCAATGAGCAGTTCTTC; d_call: TRBD2; v_call: TRBV4-2; j_call: TRBJ2-1; clone_size: -
cdr3_aa: CASGGQANQPQHF; cdr3_nt: TGTGCCAGCGGAGGACAGGCTAATCAGCCCCAGCATTTT; d_call: TRBD1; v_call: TRBV2; j_call: TRBJ1-5; clone_size: -
cdr3_aa: CASSLLEPLEQFF; cdr3_nt: TGCGCCAGCAGCTTGTTGGAGCCCTTGGAGCAGTTCTTC; d_call: -; v_call: TRBV5-1; j_call: TRBJ2-1; clone_size: -
cdr3_aa: CASSLTGGTEAFF; cdr3_nt: TGTGCCAGCAGCCTGACAGGGGGGACTGAAGCTTTCTTT; d_call: TRBD1; v_call: TRBV7-8; j_call: TRBJ1-1; clone_size: -
cdr3_aa: CASSETANQPQHF; cdr3_nt: TGTGCCAGCAGTGAGACAGCTAATCAGCCCCAGCATTTT; d_call: -; v_call: TRBV6-5; j_call: TRBJ1-5; clone_size: -
cdr3_aa: CASSQQGSNTEAFF; cdr3_nt: TGTGCCAGCAGCCAACAGGGCTCCAACACTGAAGCTTTCTTT; d_call: -; v_call: TRBV6-1; j_call: TRBJ1-1; clone_size: -